This entry lists 32 T cell receptor beta chains sequenced from one sample in a study of beta chain features in type 1 diabetes. Since all of the isolated RNA was reverse transcribed, expressed TCRB transcripts were what got sequenced. Produced via immunoSEQ multiplex PCR; TCRdb's table is partial and in-frame only. Counted here are some 330,000 clones, 9.5% to 11% occurring once; the ten biggest clones make up 0.015%. Sequenced: naive CD4+ T cells from blood. The receptors stem from a woman aged 25 to 39 in good health.

This chain uses TRBV14 with TRBJ1-2; D call uncertain. The ends were cut back, 4 bases at V and 0 bases at J, with 15 bases in the middle. CDR3 size: 16 residues. Germline CDR1 reads SGHDN; CDR2 reads FVKESK. CDR3 coding DNA: TGTGCCAGCAGCCCCTACCGCGGCGGAACTAACTATGGCTACACCTTC. Its protein product is CASSPYRGGTNYGYTF.

There are a few counts of this clone. The V gene is TRBV23-1, the J gene TRBJ2-2; 8 bases are a match to TRBD1. TRBV23-1 carries the ORF label, with uncertain function. V lost 4 bases to trimming and J lost 0 bases; unmatched junction nucleotides: 4. This CDR3 comprises 16 residues. The CDR3 DNA reads TGCGCCAGCAGTCCCGGACAGGGAACGAACACCGGGGAGCTGTTTTTT. Translation gives CASSPGQGTNTGELFF.

This clone was recorded a few times. The V and J genes are TRBV9 and TRBJ2-3; D is ambiguous. Trimming left V 2 bases short and J 3 bases short, with 10 bases between. This CDR3 is 14 amino acids long. CDR1 is SGDLS, CDR2 YYNGEE, per germline. In DNA form, the CDR3 reads TGTGCCAGCAGCGTGAGAGTTGGTACAGATACGCAGTATTTT. The encoded protein is CASSVRVGTDTQYF.

V gene TRBV28 combines with J gene TRBJ1-5, with D tentatively TRBD1 (6 bases). This CDR3 has 15 amino acids. CDR1 and CDR2 from the germline V gene are MDHEN and SYDVKM. V gave up 4 bases and J gave up 0 bases, with 10 bases separating them. CDR3 in amino acids: CASSSGVNSNQPQHF. In DNA form, the CDR3 reads TGTGCCAGCAGTTCAGGGGTCAATAGCAATCAGCCCCAGCATTTT.

J is TRBJ2-1 and V is TRBV28; the match to TRBD2 covers 7 bases. This CDR3 contains 13 residues. The V and J ends lost 6 bases and 7 bases, in that order; junction bases with no gene match: 6. CDR1 and CDR2 (germline): MDHEN, SYDVKM. CDR3 protein: CASSPWRGNEQFF. CDR3 in DNA: TGTGCCAGCAGCCCCTGGCGGGGGAATGAGCAGTTCTTC.

This clone showed up just a few times. The V call is TRBV4-2, the J call TRBJ1-5; D possibly corresponds to TRBD1 (5 bases). This CDR3 comprises 14 residues. The germline V and J ends were trimmed by 1 base and 4 bases, with 8 bases remaining between them. In germline, CDR1 is LGHNA, CDR2 YNFKEQ. The CDR3 DNA reads as TGTGCCAGCAGCCAAGTAGACAGAAATCAGCCCCAGCATTTT. Encoded protein: CASSQVDRNQPQHF.

In this sample, this clone turned up a few times. This sequence joins TRBV29-1 and TRBJ2-1, with 10 bases matching TRBD1. Trimming cost V 6 bases and J 12 bases; bases outside gene matches: 26. Per the germline V gene, CDR1 is SQVTM and CDR2 is ANQGSEA. This CDR3 comprises 18 residues. The CDR3 DNA reads TGCAGCGTCGACGGACAGGGGGGTCTAACGACACCTACAATTCTGCAGTTCTTC. Translation gives CSVDGQGGLTTPTILQFF.

This rearrangement joins TRBV28 to TRBJ2-3; TRBD2 is a possible D gene (5 bases). CDR1 and CDR2 from the germline V gene are MDHEN and SYDVKM. CDR3 length equals 15 residues. V was pared by 3 bases and J by 3 bases, with 13 bases between. CDR3 residues: CASSLEAMDTDTQYF. CDR3 in DNA: TGTGCCAGCAGTTTGGAGGCAATGGATACAGATACGCAGTATTTT.

V gene TRBV30 combines with J gene TRBJ1-3; D is undetermined. The V gene's germline CDR1 is GTSNPN and CDR2 SVGIG (reference sequence). V dropped 7 bases and J dropped 0 bases, with 16 bases sitting between them. The CDR3 sequence is 15 residues long. This chain's CDR3 is CASGLRDYSGNTIYF. The CDR3 nucleotides read TGTGCCTCCGGGCTCCGAGACTACTCTGGAAACACCATATATTTT.

The CDR3 here is CASNPGQGTSGAYNEQFF. The CDR3 DNA is TGCGCCAGCAACCCGGGACAAGGGACTAGCGGGGCCTACAATGAGCAGTTCTTC. The rearrangement links TRBV5-1 to TRBJ2-1; 13 nucleotides match TRBD2. The CDR3 runs 18 residues. Germline trimming cut 6 bases from V and 2 bases from J; bases unmatched to any gene: 11. Germline V gene lookup returns CDR1 SGHRS and CDR2 YFSETQ.

The chain uses TRBV9 and TRBJ1-5; the D is unclear. Trimming removed 0 bases at V and 0 bases at J, with 10 bases between. The CDR3 length is 16 residues. Per germline, CDR1 SGDLS and CDR2 YYNGEE. This CDR3 reads CASSVGAADSNQPQHF. As DNA, the CDR3 is TGTGCCAGCAGCGTAGGGGCAGCTGATAGCAATCAGCCCCAGCATTTT.

The V call is TRBV9, the J call TRBJ2-2; D remains ambiguous. The length of the CDR3 is 15 residues. The germline V gene has CDR1 SGDLS and CDR2 YYNGEE. Trimming shortened V by 1 base and J by 2 bases, and 9 bases separated the two germline ends. In DNA, the CDR3 is TGTGCCAGCAGCGTAAATAGCCTTAACACCGGGGAGCTGTTTTTT. This sequence encodes CASSVNSLNTGELFF.

In this sample, this clone turned up a few times. V and J are TRBV6-5 and TRBJ2-5; maybe TRBD1 (6 bases). The CDR3 runs to 14 residues. The germline gives CDR1 MNHEY, CDR2 SVGAGI. The V end lost 5 bases, the J end lost 4 bases, and 14 bases lay between the germline ends. DNA for the CDR3: TGTGCCAGCAGTCCACAGGGTGGGGGAGAGACCCAGTACTTC. Amino acid sequence: CASSPQGGGETQYF.

This clone was seen more than once but under ten times. The V gene is TRBV4-2, the J gene TRBJ2-4; 8 positions agree with TRBD1. J lost 6 bases, V lost 3 bases, and 4 bases had no gene match. CDR1 is LGHNA, CDR2 YNFKEQ, per germline. This CDR3 is 14 amino acids long. In DNA form, the CDR3 reads TGTGCCAGCAGCCAGACAGGGGCGGGAAACATTCAGTACTTC. Protein product: CASSQTGAGNIQYF.

This clone was detected only a few times. This rearrangement joins TRBV23-1 to TRBJ2-2; D perhaps matches TRBD1 (6 bases). TRBV23-1 carries the ORF label, with uncertain function. The CDR3 contains 15 residues. V was trimmed by 6 bases and J by 5 bases, leaving 16 bases between them. The chain's CDR3 is CASSPITGRTGELFF. The CDR3 DNA reads as TGCGCCAGCAGCCCAATTACAGGGCGGACCGGGGAGCTGTTTTTT.

In its sample, this clone was seen a few times. V is TRBV9 and J is TRBJ2-7; D unresolved. Germline CDR1 is SGDLS and CDR2 is YYNGEE. The V and J ends lost 2 bases and 5 bases respectively, with 14 bases between them. The CDR3 has 14 residues. In nucleotides, the CDR3 is TGTGCCAGCAGCGTCACACCTAGTACCCACGAGCAGTACTTC. Protein product: CASSVTPSTHEQYF.

This clone has only a few counts. The rearrangement links TRBV7-9 to TRBJ1-3; the match to TRBD1 covers 7 bases. Germline assignment: CDR1 SEHNR and CDR2 FQNEAQ (reference sequence). This CDR3 spans 14 amino acids. V gave up 4 bases and J gave up 2 bases; unmatched junction bases: 2. CDR3 loop: CASSSTGAGNTIYF. The CDR3 DNA follows: TGTGCCAGCAGCTCTACAGGGGCTGGAAACACCATATATTTT.

The chain carries TRBV5-1 and TRBJ2-1; 12 bases fit TRBD2. CDR1 is SGHRS, CDR2 YFSETQ, per germline. V trimming: 0 bases; J trimming: 8 bases; junction bases outside the gene matches: 6. The CDR3 has 16 residues. The CDR3 protein is CASSLELAGGPHEQFF. The CDR3, as DNA: TGCGCCAGCAGCTTGGAACTAGCGGGAGGACCCCATGAGCAGTTCTTC.

This clone came up a few times. The genes are TRBV4-3 and TRBJ2-3; 9 nucleotides match TRBD2. CDR1 is LGHNA and CDR2 is YSLEER in the germline V gene. The CDR3 contains 17 residues. Trimming cost V 1 base and J 0 bases; bases outside gene matches: 5. CDR3 coding DNA: TGCGCCAGCAGCCAAGTCCCCCTAGCGGGGAGCACAGATACGCAGTATTTT. It translates to CASSQVPLAGSTDTQYF.

This clone was found a few times. V is TRBV28 and J is TRBJ2-1; 8 positions match TRBD2. The V gene end was trimmed by 3 bases and the J gene end by 7 bases; junction bases not matched to a gene: 8. Germline CDR1 is MDHEN and CDR2 is SYDVKM. CDR3 size: 15 residues. For the CDR3, the DNA is TGTGCCAGCAGTTTTGGCGGGAGGCCGAGGAATGAGCAGTTCTTC. It specifies CASSFGGRPRNEQFF.

The V gene is TRBV19, the J gene TRBJ2-1; 11 bases agree with TRBD2. This CDR3 region has 16 residues. Germline CDR1 and CDR2: LNHDA and SQIVND (reference sequence). The J segment lost 2 bases and the V segment lost 5 bases, leaving 5 bases of the junction unmatched. CDR3 DNA: TGTGCCAGTAGTTCATTAGCGGGAGGGCCCTACAATGAGCAGTTCTTC. As protein: CASSSLAGGPYNEQFF.

The chain couples TRBV5-4 to TRBJ2-1; the D gene is possibly TRBD2 (6 bases). This CDR3 comprises 16 residues. Germline lookup yields CDR1 SGHNT and CDR2 YYREEE (reference sequence). V lost 0 bases and J 4 bases, leaving 14 bases between the germline ends. CDR3 amino acids: CASSLVSGRVYNEQFF. The CDR3 DNA reads as TGTGCCAGCAGCTTGGTTTCCGGGAGAGTATACAATGAGCAGTTCTTC.

This chain connects TRBV18 to TRBJ2-2, with TRBD1 as a possible D gene (5 bases). CDR3 length: 16 residues. The V end was cut by 4 bases, the J end by 0 bases, with 12 bases between. Germline CDR1 and CDR2: KGHSH and LQKENI. Here the CDR3 reads CASSLMTAANTGELFF. In nucleotides, the CDR3 is TGTGCCAGCTCACTTATGACAGCAGCGAACACCGGGGAGCTGTTTTTT. Combining the CDR3 with reference TRBV18 and TRBJ2-2 gives the whole variable domain NAGVMQNPRHLVRRRGQEARLRCSPMKGHSHVYWYRQLPEEGLKFMVYLQKENIIDESGMPKERFSAEFPKEGPSILRIQQVVRGDSAAYFCASSLMTAANTGELFFGEGSRLTVL.

The genes are TRBV9 and TRBJ2-3; TRBD2 matches at 7 bases. The CDR3 contains 16 residues. V trimming: 4 bases; J trimming: 4 bases; junction bases outside the gene matches: 12. Germline CDR1 is SGDLS and CDR2 is YYNGEE. The CDR3 bases are TGTGCCAGCAGCCCCTCCGGCGGGAGTGTTGCAGATACGCAGTATTTT. This sequence encodes CASSPSGGSVADTQYF.

This clone has only a few counts. The V and J genes are TRBV5-1 and TRBJ2-1; 7 bases fit TRBD1. Germline V gives CDR1 SGHRS, CDR2 YFSETQ. The CDR3 sequence is 16 residues long. The J segment lost 7 bases and the V segment lost 2 bases, leaving 12 bases of the junction unmatched. Here the CDR3 DNA reads TGCGCCAGCAGCTTACAGGGGACCATACAGGCGAATGAGCAGTTCTTC. Amino acids: CASSLQGTIQANEQFF.

The rearrangement links TRBV5-4 to TRBJ2-7; 14 nucleotides align to TRBD2. Trimming took 4 bases from V and 5 from J; bases not matched to a gene: 2. The germline gives CDR1 SGHNT, CDR2 YYREEE (reference sequence). CDR3 size: 14 residues. DNA for the CDR3: TGTGCCAGCAGCCAGGGACTAGCGGGAGACGAGCAGTACTTC. This sequence encodes CASSQGLAGDEQYF.

This clone turned up a few times. The gene calls are TRBV4-3 and TRBJ1-4; TRBD1 agrees at 7 bases. The CDR3 has 15 residues. With 2 bases clipped from V and 7 bases from J, the junction kept 7 bases outside the gene matches. In germline, CDR1 is LGHNA, CDR2 YSLEER. CDR3 protein: CASSQQTGSGEKLFF. The CDR3 DNA reads as TGCGCCAGCAGCCAACAGACAGGGAGTGGTGAAAAACTGTTTTTT.

The CDR3 bases are TGTGCCAGCAGCCCCTCTGCGGGAGTTACCTACAATGAGCAGTTCTTC. Protein sequence: CASSPSAGVTYNEQFF. The chain combines TRBV9 with TRBJ2-1; TRBD2 aligns across 7 bases. Per germline, CDR1 SGDLS and CDR2 YYNGEE. This CDR3 contains 16 residues. After removal of 4 bases from V and 2 bases from J, the junction contained 9 bases not matched to a gene.

As DNA, the CDR3 is TGCAGCGCTCGGGGGGCGCGCGAGACCCAGTACTTC. Its translation is CSARGARETQYF. The chain is built from TRBV29-1 and TRBJ2-5; perhaps TRBD2 as D (7 bases). Trimming removed 7 bases at V and 5 bases at J, with 14 bases between. The V gene's germline CDR1 is SQVTM and CDR2 ANQGSEA. The CDR3 spans 12 residues.

J is TRBJ2-2 and V is TRBV5-1; tentatively, D is TRBD2 (5 bases). Germline V lookup: CDR1 SGHRS, CDR2 YFSETQ. The CDR3 length is 16 residues. Trimming pared 3 bases from V and 0 bases from J, leaving 12 bases between. The DNA of the CDR3 is TGCGCCAGCAGCTCCGGGAATGTTGCGAACACCGGGGAGCTGTTTTTT. Residues: CASSSGNVANTGELFF.

The rearrangement uses TRBV29-1 and TRBJ2-5; possible D gene TRBD2, 6 bases. This CDR3 comprises 12 residues. Germline assignment: CDR1 SQVTM and CDR2 ANQGSEA. The V end lost 6 bases, the J end lost 5 bases, and 13 bases lay between the germline ends. This CDR3 reads CSVGSGGETQYF. The CDR3 DNA follows: TGCAGCGTGGGTAGCGGAGGGGAGACCCAGTACTTC.

This clone has only a few counts. V gene TRBV5-6 combines with J gene TRBJ2-3; 13 bases match TRBD2. CDR1 SGHDT and CDR2 YYEEEE come from the germline V gene. With 3 bases clipped from V and 5 bases from J, the junction kept 6 bases outside the gene matches. The CDR3 totals 16 residues. As DNA, the CDR3 is TGTGCCAGCAGCTCTAGCAGACTAGCGGGAGGAGATACGCAGTATTTT. Amino acid sequence: CASSSSRLAGGDTQYF. The variable domain in full, completed from reference TRBV5-6 and TRBJ2-3, reads DAGVTQSPTHLIKTRGQQVTLRCSPKSGHDTVSWYQQALGQGPQFIFQYYEEEERQRGNFPDRFSGHQFPNYSSELNVNALLLGDSALYLCASSSSRLAGGDTQYFGPGTRLTVL.